The following is a T cell receptor beta chain sequence with its context. The ends were cut back, 2 bases at V and 0 bases at J, with 8 bases in the middle. CDR1 MNHEY and CDR2 SVGAGI come from the germline V gene. This CDR3 spans 15 amino acids. The data belong to a study of blood T cell repertoires in COVID-19. About the research overall: Sites in the United States, Italy and Spain provided acute and convalescent COVID-19 samples. PBMCs, B-cell-depleted T cells, or T cells provided the cDNA or gDNA that made up the material.

In the original processing: Reference gene primer amplification in the assay estimated nucleated cell counts. Only in-frame clones appear in the TCRdb table, and some are missing; sequencing was by immunoSEQ multiplex PCR. That table furnishes V, J and clone size, whereas the DNA furnished D and trimming. Of around 130,000 clones in the sample, 80% to 90% were seen once. This sequence was found in a woman in her fifties or sixties with acute or convalescent COVID-19. V is TRBV6-5 and J is TRBJ2-4; possibly TRBD1 for D (6 bases). Specimen: peripheral blood. The CDR3 DNA follows: TGTGCCAGCAGTTACGGGGGCCTAGCCAAAAACATTCAGTACTTC. Protein: CASSYGGLAKNIQYF.